In its sample, the clone carrying this TCR beta chain was seen a few times. One entry per CDR3 protein results from TCRdb running MiXCR on the 5' RACE reads. The table has fewer than 550,000 distinct CDR3 sequences, 15% to 25% seen once. Per germline, CDR1 SEHNR and CDR2 FQNEAQ (reference sequence). This CDR3 spans 17 amino acids. V gave up 4 bases and J gave up 1 base, with 17 bases separating them. The sample originates from a study of T-cell memory formation after mild COVID-19. In the study overall: Largely donor-specific TCR clusters were found.

The rearrangement joins TRBV7-9 to TRBJ2-4, with D perhaps given as TRBD1 or TRBD2 (5 bases each). The sequence was collected from an adult woman who had mild COVID-19 (a few samples of this study predate the infection). Cell type and time point are not known. The sequencing sample was made of PBMCs or a T cell subset sorted from them (not recorded which). The CDR3: CASSSVGALGAKNIQYF. Written as DNA, the CDR3 is TGTGCCAGCAGCTCAGTCGGGGCCCTGGGGGCCAAAAACATTCAGTACTTC.